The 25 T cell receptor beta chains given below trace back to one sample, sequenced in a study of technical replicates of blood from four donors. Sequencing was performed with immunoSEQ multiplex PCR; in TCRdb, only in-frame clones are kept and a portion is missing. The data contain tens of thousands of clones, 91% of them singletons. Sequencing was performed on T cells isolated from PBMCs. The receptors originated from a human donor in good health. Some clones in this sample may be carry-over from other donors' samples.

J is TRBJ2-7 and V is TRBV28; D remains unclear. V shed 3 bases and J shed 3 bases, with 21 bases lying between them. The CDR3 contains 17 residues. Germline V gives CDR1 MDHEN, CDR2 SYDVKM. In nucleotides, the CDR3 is TGTGCCAGCAGTTTTACACCGGGTCTCCCACCAAACTACGAGCAGTACTTC. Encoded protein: CASSFTPGLPPNYEQYF.

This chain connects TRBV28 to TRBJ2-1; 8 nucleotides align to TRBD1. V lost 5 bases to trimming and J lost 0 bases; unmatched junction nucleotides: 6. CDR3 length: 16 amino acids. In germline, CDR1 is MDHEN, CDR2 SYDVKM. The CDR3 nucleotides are TGTGCCAGCAGTCGACGGACAGGGAGCTCCTACAATGAGCAGTTCTTC. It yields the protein CASSRRTGSSYNEQFF.

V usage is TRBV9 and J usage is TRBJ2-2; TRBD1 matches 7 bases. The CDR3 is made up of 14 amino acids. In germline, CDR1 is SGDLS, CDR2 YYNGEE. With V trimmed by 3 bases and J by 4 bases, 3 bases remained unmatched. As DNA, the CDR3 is TGTGCCAGCAGCGCAACAGGGGCCACCGGGGAGCTGTTTTTT. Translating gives CASSATGATGELFF.

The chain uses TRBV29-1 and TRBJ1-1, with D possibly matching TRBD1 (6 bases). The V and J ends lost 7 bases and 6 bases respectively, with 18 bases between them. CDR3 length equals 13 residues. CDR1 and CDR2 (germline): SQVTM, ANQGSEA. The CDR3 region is CSGRRGGSSEAFF. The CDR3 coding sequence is TGCAGCGGCCGCAGGGGCGGGAGTTCTGAAGCTTTCTTT. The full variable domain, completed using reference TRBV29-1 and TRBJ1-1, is SAVISQKPSRDICQRGTSLTIQCQVDSQVTMMFWYRQQPGQSLTLIATANQGSEATYESGFVIDKFPISRPNLTFSTLTVSNMSPEDSSIYLCSGRRGGSSEAFFGQGTRLTVV.

CDR3 bases: TGTGCCAGCAGTTCCCCCGGGAGCTGGGGCTCCTACGAGCAGTACTTC. Translation: CASSSPGSWGSYEQYF. The chain uses TRBV28 and TRBJ2-7; D might be TRBD2 (6 bases). Trimming removed 4 bases from V and 0 bases from J, with 16 bases in between. The length of the CDR3 is 16 residues. The germline gives CDR1 MDHEN, CDR2 SYDVKM.

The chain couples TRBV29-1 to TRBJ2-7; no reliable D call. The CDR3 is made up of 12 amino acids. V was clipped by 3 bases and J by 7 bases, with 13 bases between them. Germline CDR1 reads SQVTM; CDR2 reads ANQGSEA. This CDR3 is CSVENSPWEQYF. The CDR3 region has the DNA TGCAGCGTTGAGAACAGCCCTTGGGAGCAGTACTTC.

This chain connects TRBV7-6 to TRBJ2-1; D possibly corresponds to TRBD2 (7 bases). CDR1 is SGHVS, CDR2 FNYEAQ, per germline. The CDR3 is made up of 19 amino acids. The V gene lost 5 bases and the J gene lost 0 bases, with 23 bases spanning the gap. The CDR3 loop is CASSPRGGGPSGSYNEQFF. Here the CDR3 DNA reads TGTGCCAGCAGCCCCCGAGGCGGGGGCCCTTCGGGCTCCTACAATGAGCAGTTCTTC.

In DNA form, the CDR3 reads TGTGCCTGGAGCCGGACTACCGCAGATACGCAGTATTTT. Its protein is CAWSRTTADTQYF. V is TRBV30 and J is TRBJ2-3, with a tentative D call TRBD2 (6 bases). The CDR3 is 13 amino acids. The V end was cut by 3 bases, the J end by 4 bases, with 11 bases between. Germline CDR1 GTSNPN, CDR2 SVGIG (reference sequence).

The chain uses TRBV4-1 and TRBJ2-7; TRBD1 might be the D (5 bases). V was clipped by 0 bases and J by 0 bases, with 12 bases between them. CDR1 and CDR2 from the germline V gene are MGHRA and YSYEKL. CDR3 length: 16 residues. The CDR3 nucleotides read TGCGCCAGCAGCCAAGATCTCGGACAAGTCTCCTACGAGCAGTACTTC. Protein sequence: CASSQDLGQVSYEQYF.

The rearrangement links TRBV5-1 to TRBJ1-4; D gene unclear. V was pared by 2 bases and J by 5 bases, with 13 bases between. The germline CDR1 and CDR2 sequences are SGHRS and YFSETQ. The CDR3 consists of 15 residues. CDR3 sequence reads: CASSFGGSMNEKLFF. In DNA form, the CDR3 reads TGCGCCAGCAGCTTTGGCGGGTCGATGAATGAAAAACTGTTTTTT.

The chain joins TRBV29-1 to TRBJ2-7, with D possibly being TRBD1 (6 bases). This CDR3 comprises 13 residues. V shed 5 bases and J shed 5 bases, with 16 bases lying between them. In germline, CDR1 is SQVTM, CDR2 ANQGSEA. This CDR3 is CSVIVQGSHEQYF. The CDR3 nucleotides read TGCAGCGTTATCGTCCAGGGGTCCCACGAGCAGTACTTC.

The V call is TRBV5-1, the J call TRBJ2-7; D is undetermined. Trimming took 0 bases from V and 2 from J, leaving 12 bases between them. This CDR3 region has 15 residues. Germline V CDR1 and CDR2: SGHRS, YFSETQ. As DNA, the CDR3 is TGCGCCAGCAGCTTGGAATTCGTACCTACCTACGAGCAGTACTTC. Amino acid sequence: CASSLEFVPTYEQYF.

CDR3 amino acids: CASARAGEQFF. Here the CDR3 DNA reads TGTGCCAGCGCTCGGGCGGGTGAGCAGTTCTTC. The chain recombines TRBV7-9 with TRBJ2-1, with D possibly being TRBD2 (5 bases). Germline V CDR1 and CDR2: SEHNR, FQNEAQ (reference sequence). This CDR3 has 11 residues. Deletions cut 8 bases from V and 9 bases from J, with 11 bases between.

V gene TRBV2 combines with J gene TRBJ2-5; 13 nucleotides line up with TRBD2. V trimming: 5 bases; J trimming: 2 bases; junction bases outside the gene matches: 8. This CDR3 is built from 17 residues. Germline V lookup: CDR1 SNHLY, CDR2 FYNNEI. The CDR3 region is CASSPPSGLAGQETQYF. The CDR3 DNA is TGTGCCAGCAGTCCACCGTCGGGACTAGCGGGACAAGAGACCCAGTACTTC.

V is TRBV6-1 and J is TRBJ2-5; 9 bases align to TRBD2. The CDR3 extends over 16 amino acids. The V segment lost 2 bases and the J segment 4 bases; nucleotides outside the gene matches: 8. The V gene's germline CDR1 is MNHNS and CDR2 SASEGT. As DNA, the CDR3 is TGTGCCAGCAGTGAACTCTGGCGGGAGGGAAGAGAGACCCAGTACTTC. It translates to CASSELWREGRETQYF.

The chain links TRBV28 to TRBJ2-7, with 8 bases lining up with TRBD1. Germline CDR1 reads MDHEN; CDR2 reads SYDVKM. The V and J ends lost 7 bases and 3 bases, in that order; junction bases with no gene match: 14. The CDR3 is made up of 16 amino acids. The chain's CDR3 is CASIGLRDRLNYEQYF. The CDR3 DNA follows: TGTGCCAGCATCGGACTCCGGGACAGGCTTAACTACGAGCAGTACTTC.

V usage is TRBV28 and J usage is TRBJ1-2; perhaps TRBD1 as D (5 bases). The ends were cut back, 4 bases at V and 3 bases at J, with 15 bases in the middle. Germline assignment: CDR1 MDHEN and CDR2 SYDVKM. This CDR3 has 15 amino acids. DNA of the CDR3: TGTGCCAGCAGTTCGGGGGGGTTTCGGGACTATGGCTACACCTTC. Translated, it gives CASSSGGFRDYGYTF.

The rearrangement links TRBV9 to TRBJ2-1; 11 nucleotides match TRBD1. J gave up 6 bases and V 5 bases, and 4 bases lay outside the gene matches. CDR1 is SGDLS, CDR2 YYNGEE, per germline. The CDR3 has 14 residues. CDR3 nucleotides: TGTGCCAGCAGTGCCGGGACAGGGGGCAATGAGCAGTTCTTC. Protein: CASSAGTGGNEQFF.

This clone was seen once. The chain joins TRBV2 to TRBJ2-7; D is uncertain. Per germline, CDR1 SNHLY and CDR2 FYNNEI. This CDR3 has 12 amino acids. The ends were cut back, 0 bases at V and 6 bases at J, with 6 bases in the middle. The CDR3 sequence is CASSEARFEQYF. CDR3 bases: TGTGCCAGCAGTGAAGCCCGTTTCGAGCAGTACTTC. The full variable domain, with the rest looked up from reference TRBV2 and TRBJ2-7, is EPEVTQTPSHQVTQMGQEVILRCVPISNHLYFYWYRQILGQKVEFLVSFYNNEISEKSEIFDDQFSVERPDGSNFTLKIRSTKLEDSAMYFCASSEARFEQYFGPGTRLTVT.

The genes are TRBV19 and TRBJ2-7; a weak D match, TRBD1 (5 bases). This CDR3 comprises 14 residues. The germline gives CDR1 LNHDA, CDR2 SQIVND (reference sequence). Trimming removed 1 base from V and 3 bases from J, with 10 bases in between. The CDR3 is CASSIGGENYEQYF. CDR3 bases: TGTGCCAGTAGTATAGGGGGCGAAAACTACGAGCAGTACTTC.

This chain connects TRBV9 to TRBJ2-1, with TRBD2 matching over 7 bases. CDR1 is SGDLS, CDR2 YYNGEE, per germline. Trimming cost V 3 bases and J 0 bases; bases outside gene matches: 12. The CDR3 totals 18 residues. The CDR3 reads CASSASQERGGSYNEQFF. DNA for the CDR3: TGTGCCAGCAGCGCCTCCCAGGAGCGGGGTGGCTCCTACAATGAGCAGTTCTTC.

In nucleotides, the CDR3 is TGCGCCAGCAGCTTGGACAGAAACACTGAAGCTTTCTTT. This translates into CASSLDRNTEAFF. The genes are TRBV5-1 and TRBJ1-1; no clear D. This CDR3 contains 13 residues. Trimming shortened V by 0 bases and J by 2 bases, and 5 bases separated the two germline ends. Germline CDR1 is SGHRS and CDR2 is YFSETQ.

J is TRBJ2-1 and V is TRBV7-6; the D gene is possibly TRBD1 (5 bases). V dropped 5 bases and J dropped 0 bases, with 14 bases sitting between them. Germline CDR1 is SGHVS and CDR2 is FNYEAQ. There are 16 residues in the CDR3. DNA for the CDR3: TGTGCCAGCAGCCCCAGACAGCTTAACTCCTACAATGAGCAGTTCTTC. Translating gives CASSPRQLNSYNEQFF.

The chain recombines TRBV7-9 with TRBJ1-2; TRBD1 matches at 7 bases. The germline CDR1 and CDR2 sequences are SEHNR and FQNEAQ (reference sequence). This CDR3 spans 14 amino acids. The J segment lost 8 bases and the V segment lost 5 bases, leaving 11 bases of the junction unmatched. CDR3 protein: CASSIEDRVGGYTF. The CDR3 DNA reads TGTGCCAGCAGCATAGAAGACAGGGTGGGAGGCTACACCTTC.

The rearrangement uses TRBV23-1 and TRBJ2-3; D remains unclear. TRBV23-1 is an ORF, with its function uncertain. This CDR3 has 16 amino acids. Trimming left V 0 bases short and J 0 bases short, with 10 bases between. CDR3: CASSQSRGSSTDTQYF. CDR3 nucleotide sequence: TGCGCCAGCAGTCAATCGCGAGGATCTAGCACAGATACGCAGTATTTT.